Listed here are 14 T cell receptor beta chains from one sample, sequenced in a study of cytomegalovirus exposure and HLA in healthy donors. In the PCR, 60 Vbeta and 13 Jbeta primers were used. Profiling relied on immunoSEQ multiplex PCR, and the TCRdb table lists in-frame clones only, not all of them. Of about 110,000 clones listed, about three quarters are singletons. Sequences were obtained from PBMCs. These receptor sequences come from a woman aged 45-60 years in good health and CMV-seropositive.

V usage is TRBV7-3 and J usage is TRBJ1-1; D may be TRBD1 (5 bases). This CDR3 has 14 residues. Trimming stripped 0 bases from V and 5 bases from J, with 10 bases between. Germline-derived CDR1 and CDR2 are SGHTA and FQGTGA. The CDR3 DNA sequence: TGTGCCAGCAGCTTAACTGGGGGGGGAACTGAAGCTTTCTTT. Protein product: CASSLTGGGTEAFF. The entire variable domain, with the rest obtained from reference TRBV7-3 and TRBJ1-1, is as follows: GAGVSQTPSNKVTEKGKYVELRCDPISGHTALYWYRQSLGQGPEFLIYFQGTGAADDSGLPNDRFFAVRPEGSVSTLKIQRTERGDSAVYLCASSLTGGGTEAFFGQGTRLTVV.

The rearrangement uses TRBV7-8 and TRBJ2-2, with 8 bases fitting TRBD2. In germline, CDR1 is SGHVS, CDR2 FQNEAQ. V trimming: 1 base; J trimming: 4 bases; junction bases outside the gene matches: 8. The CDR3 has 17 residues. The CDR3, as DNA: TGTGCCAGCAGCTTAGTGCGGGGGGCGAGGGGCACCGGGGAGCTGTTTTTT. Translated: CASSLVRGARGTGELFF.

This clone has only one observation. J is TRBJ2-5 and V is TRBV2, with D possibly TRBD1 on 5 matching bases. Per the germline V gene, CDR1 is SNHLY and CDR2 is FYNNEI. V was clipped by 3 bases and J by 5 bases, with 13 bases between them. The CDR3 consists of 14 residues. This CDR3 reads CASSDPRVRETQYF. CDR3 nucleotides: TGTGCCAGCAGTGATCCCAGGGTGAGGGAGACCCAGTACTTC.

The J gene is TRBJ1-1, the V gene TRBV7-9; D is unresolved. The CDR3 loop spans 15 amino acids. CDR1 is SEHNR and CDR2 is FQNEAQ in the germline V gene (reference sequence). V was pared by 5 bases and J by 1 base, with 14 bases between. The CDR3 DNA sequence: TGTGCCAGCAGCCCCCAACTGGGCGAGAACACTGAAGCTTTCTTT. It specifies CASSPQLGENTEAFF.

The chain has TRBV9 and TRBJ2-2, with 7 positions matching TRBD2. Looked up from germline, CDR1 is SGDLS and CDR2 is YYNGEE. This CDR3 has 15 residues. Trimming cost V 5 bases and J 4 bases; bases outside gene matches: 8. The CDR3 reads CASRSGGGGTGELFF. In DNA form, the CDR3 reads TGTGCCAGCAGGAGTGGGGGGGGAGGCACCGGGGAGCTGTTTTTT.

On this clone: The sample contains more than one DNA sequence encoding this CDR3. V gene TRBV5-6 combines with J gene TRBJ2-5; 11 positions match TRBD2. Germline lookup yields CDR1 SGHDT and CDR2 YYEEEE. This CDR3 region has 15 residues. J lost 4 bases, V lost 0 bases, and 2 bases had no gene match. The CDR3 is CASSLVAGGRETQYF. The CDR3 nucleotides read TGTGCCAGCAGCTTGGTAGCGGGGGGGCGAGAGACCCAGTACTTC.

In its sample, this clone was seen once. The V and J genes are TRBV9 and TRBJ1-2; D unresolved. This CDR3 is built from 15 residues. Germline V lookup: CDR1 SGDLS, CDR2 YYNGEE. V lost 4 bases, J lost 0 bases, and 13 bases lay in between. CDR3 sequence: CASSTQGESNYGYTF. As DNA, the CDR3 is TGTGCCAGCAGCACACAAGGAGAGTCTAACTATGGCTACACCTTC.

V usage is TRBV27 and J usage is TRBJ2-5, with a weak D call TRBD1 (6 bases). There are 14 residues in the CDR3. V lost 3 bases and J 9 bases, leaving 17 bases between the germline ends. Germline V lookup: CDR1 MNHEY, CDR2 SMNVEV (reference sequence). CDR3: CASSFSGALGAQYF. CDR3 sequence (DNA): TGTGCCAGCAGTTTCTCAGGGGCCCTGGGGGCCCAGTACTTC.

V is TRBV28 and J is TRBJ2-7; 8 positions match TRBD1. Per the germline V gene, CDR1 is MDHEN and CDR2 is SYDVKM. The CDR3 runs to 13 residues. V lost 2 bases, J lost 5 bases, and 2 bases stayed unmatched. CDR3 sequence reads: CASSLDRGHEQYF. The CDR3 bases are TGTGCCAGCAGTTTAGACAGGGGCCACGAGCAGTACTTC.

The chain carries TRBV27 and TRBJ2-1, with D tentatively TRBD1 (5 bases). The CDR3 runs 12 residues. V lost 8 bases to trimming and J lost 8 bases, with 13 bases between them. Germline values: CDR1 MNHEY, CDR2 SMNVEV (reference sequence). In nucleotides, the CDR3 is TGTGCCAGCTGGGCAGGGAACCATGAGCAGTTCTTC. Protein product: CASWAGNHEQFF.

The chain combines TRBV7-9 with TRBJ2-7; 8 nucleotides line up with TRBD1. The germline V gene has CDR1 SEHNR and CDR2 FQNEAQ (reference sequence). J lost 0 bases, V lost 5 bases, and 12 bases had no gene match. CDR3 length: 17 residues. The DNA of the CDR3 is TGTGCCAGCAGCCCCGCCCTAGGACAGGGTGGCTCCTACGAGCAGTACTTC. Translation: CASSPALGQGGSYEQYF. Looking up the rest from reference TRBV7-9 and TRBJ2-7 gives the full variable domain: DTGVSQNPRHKITKRGQNVTFRCDPISEHNRLYWYRQTLGQGPEFLTYFQNEAQLEKSRLLSDRFSAERPKGSFSTLEIQRTEQGDSAMYLCASSPALGQGGSYEQYFGPGTRLTVT.

The table lists this clone with a few counts. The rearrangement joins TRBV28 to TRBJ2-7; D not certain. The CDR3 runs to 12 residues. V lost 3 bases and J lost 5, with 8 bases in between. Germline CDR1 reads MDHEN; CDR2 reads SYDVKM. The CDR3 sequence: CASSFGWDEQYF. The CDR3 DNA sequence: TGTGCCAGCAGTTTCGGGTGGGACGAGCAGTACTTC.

This clone was seen more than once but under ten times. The chain is built from TRBV6-5 and TRBJ1-1; no definite D call. Trimming pared 3 bases from V and 11 bases from J, leaving 16 bases between. The CDR3 sequence is 13 residues long. CDR1 and CDR2 from the germline V gene are MNHEY and SVGAGI. The CDR3 reads CASSYEVGAEAFF. The CDR3 DNA sequence: TGTGCCAGCAGTTATGAAGTAGGCGCGGAGGCTTTCTTT.

This clone came up once. A read error may produce the germline difference seen at one junction end. The chain links TRBV7-7 to TRBJ1-5; D remains unclear. CDR1 and CDR2 (germline): SSHAT, FNYEAQ (reference sequence). This CDR3 has 13 amino acids. The DNA of the CDR3 is TGTGCTAGCAGCAAGACTGACGGTCAGCCCCAGCATTTT. It is translated as CASSKTDGQPQHF.